This TCR beta chain was identified during a study of beta chain features in type 1 diabetes. The entirety of the isolated RNA underwent reverse transcription, so expressed TCRB transcripts were sequenced. Clones were sequenced by immunoSEQ multiplex PCR, and TCRdb holds only the in-frame ones, with some missing. The data contain about 360,000 clones, 10% to 15% of them seen just once; the ten biggest clones take up more than 0.015%. This CDR3 is built from 15 residues. CDR1 and CDR2 (germline): SSHAT, FNYEAQ (reference sequence). Regarding this clone: Sequence at one end of the junction differs from germline and may be a read error.

This sequence joins TRBV7-7 and TRBJ2-5; no definite D call. Sequenced input: naive CD4+ T cells from blood. This clonotype was sampled from a man aged 18 to 29 in good health. Written as DNA, the CDR3 is TGTGCTAGCAGCTTGAGGTCCGACCCGCAAGAGACCCAGTACTTC. Its protein is CASSLRSDPQETQYF.